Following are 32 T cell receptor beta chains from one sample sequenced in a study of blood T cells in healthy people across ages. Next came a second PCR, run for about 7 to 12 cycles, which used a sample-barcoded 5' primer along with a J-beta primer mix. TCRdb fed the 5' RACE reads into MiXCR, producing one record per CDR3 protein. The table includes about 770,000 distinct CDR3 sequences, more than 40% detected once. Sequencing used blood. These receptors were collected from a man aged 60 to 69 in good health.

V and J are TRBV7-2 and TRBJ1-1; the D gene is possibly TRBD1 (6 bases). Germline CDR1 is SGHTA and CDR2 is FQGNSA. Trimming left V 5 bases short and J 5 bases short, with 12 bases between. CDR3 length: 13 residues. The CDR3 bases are TGTGCCAGCAGCCCAGGCACAGGGACTGAAGCTTTCTTT. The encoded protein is CASSPGTGTEAFF.

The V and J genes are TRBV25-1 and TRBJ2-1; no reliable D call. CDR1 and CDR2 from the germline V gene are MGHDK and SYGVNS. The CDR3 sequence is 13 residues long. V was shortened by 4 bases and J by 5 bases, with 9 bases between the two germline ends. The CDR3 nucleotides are TGTGCCAGCAGTGTCTCGGTCCACAATGAGCAGTTCTTC. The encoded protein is CASSVSVHNEQFF.

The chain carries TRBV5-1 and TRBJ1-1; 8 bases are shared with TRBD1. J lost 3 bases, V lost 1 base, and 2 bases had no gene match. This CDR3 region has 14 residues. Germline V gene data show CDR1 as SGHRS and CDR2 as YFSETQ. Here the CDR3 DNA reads TGCGCCAGCAGCTTGTCGACAGGGGACACTGAAGCTTTCTTT. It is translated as CASSLSTGDTEAFF.

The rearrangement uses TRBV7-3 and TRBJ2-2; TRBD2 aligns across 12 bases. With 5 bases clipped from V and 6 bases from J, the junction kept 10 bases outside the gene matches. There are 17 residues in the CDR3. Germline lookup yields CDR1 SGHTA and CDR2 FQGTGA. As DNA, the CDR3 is TGTGCCAGCAGCCCCACTAGCGGGGGGTTATTGCCCGGGGAGCTGTTTTTT. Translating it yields CASSPTSGGLLPGELFF.

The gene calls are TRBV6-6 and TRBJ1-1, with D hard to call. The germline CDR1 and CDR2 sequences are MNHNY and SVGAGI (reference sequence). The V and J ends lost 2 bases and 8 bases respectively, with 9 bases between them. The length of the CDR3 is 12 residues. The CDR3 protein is CASSYPVSEAFF. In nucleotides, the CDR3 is TGTGCCAGCAGTTACCCAGTTAGCGAAGCTTTCTTT.

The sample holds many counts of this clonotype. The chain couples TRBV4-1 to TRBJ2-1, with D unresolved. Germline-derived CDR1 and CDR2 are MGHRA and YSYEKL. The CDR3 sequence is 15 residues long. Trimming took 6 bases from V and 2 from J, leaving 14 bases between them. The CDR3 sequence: CASSPTVGTYNEQFF. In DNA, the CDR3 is TGCGCCAGCAGTCCCACCGTGGGAACCTACAATGAGCAGTTCTTC.

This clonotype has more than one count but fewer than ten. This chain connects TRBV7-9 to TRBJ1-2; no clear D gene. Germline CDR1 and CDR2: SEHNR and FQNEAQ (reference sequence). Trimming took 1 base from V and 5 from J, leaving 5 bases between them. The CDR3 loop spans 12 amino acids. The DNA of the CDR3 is TGTGCCAGCAGCTTAGGCCAGTATGGCTACACCTTC. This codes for CASSLGQYGYTF.

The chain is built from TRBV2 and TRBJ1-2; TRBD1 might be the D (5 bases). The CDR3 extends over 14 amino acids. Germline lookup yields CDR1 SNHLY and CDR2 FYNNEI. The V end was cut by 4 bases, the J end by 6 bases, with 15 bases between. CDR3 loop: CASSGDRGGNGYTF. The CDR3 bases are TGTGCCAGCAGTGGAGATAGGGGTGGCAATGGCTACACCTTC.

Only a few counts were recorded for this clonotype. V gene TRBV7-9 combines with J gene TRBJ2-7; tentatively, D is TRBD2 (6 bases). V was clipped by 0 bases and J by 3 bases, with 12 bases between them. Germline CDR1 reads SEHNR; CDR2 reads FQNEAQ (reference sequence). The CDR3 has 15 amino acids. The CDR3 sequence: CASSLARGEDYEQYF. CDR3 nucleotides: TGTGCCAGCAGCTTAGCAAGAGGGGAGGACTACGAGCAGTACTTC.

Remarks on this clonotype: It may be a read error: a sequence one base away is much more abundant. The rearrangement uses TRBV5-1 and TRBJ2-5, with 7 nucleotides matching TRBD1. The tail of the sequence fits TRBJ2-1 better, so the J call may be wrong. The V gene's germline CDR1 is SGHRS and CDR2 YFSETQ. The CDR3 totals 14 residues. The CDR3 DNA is TGCGCCAGCAGCTCGGGGACAGCACAAGAGACCCAGTTCTTC. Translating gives CASSSGTAQETQFF.

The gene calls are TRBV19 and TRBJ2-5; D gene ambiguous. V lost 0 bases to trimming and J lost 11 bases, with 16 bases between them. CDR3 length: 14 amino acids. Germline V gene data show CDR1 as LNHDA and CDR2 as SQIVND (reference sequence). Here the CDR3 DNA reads TGTGCCAGTAGTATAGACAACCAGTCCCATGAGCAGTACTTC. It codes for CASSIDNQSHEQYF.

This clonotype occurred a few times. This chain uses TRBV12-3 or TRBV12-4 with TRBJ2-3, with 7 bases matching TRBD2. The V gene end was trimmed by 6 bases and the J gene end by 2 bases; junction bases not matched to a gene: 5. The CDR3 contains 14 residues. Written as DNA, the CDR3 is TGTGCCAGCAGGAAAGCGGGGCTCACAGATACGCAGTATTTT. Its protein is CASRKAGLTDTQYF.

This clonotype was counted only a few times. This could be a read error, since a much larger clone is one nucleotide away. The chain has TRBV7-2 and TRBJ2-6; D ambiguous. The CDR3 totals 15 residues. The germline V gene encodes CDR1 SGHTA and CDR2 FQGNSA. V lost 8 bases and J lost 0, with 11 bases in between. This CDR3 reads CASALEVSGANVLTF. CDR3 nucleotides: TGTGCCAGCGCGCTCGAGGTCTCTGGGGCCAACGTCCTGACTTTC.

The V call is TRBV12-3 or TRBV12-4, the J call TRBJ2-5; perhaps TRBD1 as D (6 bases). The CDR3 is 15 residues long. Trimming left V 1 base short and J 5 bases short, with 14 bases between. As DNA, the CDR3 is TGTGCCAGCAGTTTAGTGACAGGAGCTTCGGAGACCCAGTACTTC. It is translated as CASSLVTGASETQYF.

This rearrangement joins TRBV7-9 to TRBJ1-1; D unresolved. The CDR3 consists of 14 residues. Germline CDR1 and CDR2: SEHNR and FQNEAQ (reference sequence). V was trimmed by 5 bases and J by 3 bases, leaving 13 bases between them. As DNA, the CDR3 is TGTGCCAGCAGCATAAGGGCTGGGGACACTGAAGCTTTCTTT. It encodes CASSIRAGDTEAFF.

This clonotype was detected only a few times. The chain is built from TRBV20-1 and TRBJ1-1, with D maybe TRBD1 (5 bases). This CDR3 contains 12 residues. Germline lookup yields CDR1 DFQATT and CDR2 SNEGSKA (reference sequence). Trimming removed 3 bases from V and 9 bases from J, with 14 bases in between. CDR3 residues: CSASDQGLKAFF. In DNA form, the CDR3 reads TGCAGTGCTAGTGACCAGGGTCTGAAAGCTTTCTTT.

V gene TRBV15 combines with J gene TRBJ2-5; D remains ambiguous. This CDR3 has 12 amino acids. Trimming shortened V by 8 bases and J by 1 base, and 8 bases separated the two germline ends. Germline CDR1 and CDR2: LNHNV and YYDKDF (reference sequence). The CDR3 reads CATHRAQETQYF. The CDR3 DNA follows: TGTGCCACCCACAGAGCCCAAGAGACCCAGTACTTC.

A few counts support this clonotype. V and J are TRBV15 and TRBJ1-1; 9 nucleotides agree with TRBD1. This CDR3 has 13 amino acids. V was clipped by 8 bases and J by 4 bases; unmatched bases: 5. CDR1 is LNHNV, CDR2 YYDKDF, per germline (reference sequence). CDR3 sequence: CATHEDRGTEAFF. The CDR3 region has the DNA TGTGCCACCCATGAGGACAGGGGCACTGAAGCTTTCTTT. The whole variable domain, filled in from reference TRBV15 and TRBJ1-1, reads DAMVIQNPRYQVTQFGKPVTLSCSQTLNHNVMYWYQQKSSQAPKLLFHYYDKDFNNEADTPDNFQSRRPNTSFCFLDIRSPGLGDTAMYLCATHEDRGTEAFFGQGTRLTVV.

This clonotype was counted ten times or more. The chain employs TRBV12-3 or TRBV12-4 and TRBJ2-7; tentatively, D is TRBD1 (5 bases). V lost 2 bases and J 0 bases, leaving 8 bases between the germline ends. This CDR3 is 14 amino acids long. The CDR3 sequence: CASSLYDSSYEQYF. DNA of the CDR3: TGTGCCAGCAGTTTATACGACAGCTCCTACGAGCAGTACTTC.

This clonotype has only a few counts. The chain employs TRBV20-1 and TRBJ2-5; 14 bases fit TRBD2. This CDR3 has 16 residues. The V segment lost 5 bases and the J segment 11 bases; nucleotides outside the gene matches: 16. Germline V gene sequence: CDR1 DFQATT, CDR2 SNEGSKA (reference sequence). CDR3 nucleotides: TGCAGTGCTGAAGGACTAGCGGGGGGCCTGGGTAATGAGCAGTACTTC. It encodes CSAEGLAGGLGNEQYF.

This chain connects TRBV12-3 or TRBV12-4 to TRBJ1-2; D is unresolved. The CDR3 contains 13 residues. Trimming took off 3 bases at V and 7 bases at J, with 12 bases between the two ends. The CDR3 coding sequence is TGTGCCAGCAGTTTGTCGGGTCTGGGTGGCTACACCTTC. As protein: CASSLSGLGGYTF.

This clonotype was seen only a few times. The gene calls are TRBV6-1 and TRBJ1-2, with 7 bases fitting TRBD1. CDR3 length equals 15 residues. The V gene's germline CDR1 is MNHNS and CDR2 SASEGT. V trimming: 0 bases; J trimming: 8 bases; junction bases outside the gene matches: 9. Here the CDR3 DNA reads TGTGCCAGCAGTGAAGCGGCGGGGACAGTGGGGGGCTACACCTTC. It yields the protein CASSEAAGTVGGYTF.

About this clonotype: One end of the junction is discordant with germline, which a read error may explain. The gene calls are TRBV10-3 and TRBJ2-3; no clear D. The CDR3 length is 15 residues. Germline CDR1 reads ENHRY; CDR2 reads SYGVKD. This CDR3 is CAISQSGRGTDTQYF. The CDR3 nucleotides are TGTGCCATCAGTCAGTCGGGTAGGGGCACAGATACGCAGTATTTT.

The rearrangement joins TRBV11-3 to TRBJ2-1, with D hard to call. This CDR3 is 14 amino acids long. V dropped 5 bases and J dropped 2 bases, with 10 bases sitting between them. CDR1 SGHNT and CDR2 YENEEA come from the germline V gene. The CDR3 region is CASSLSATYNEQFF. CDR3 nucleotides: TGTGCCAGCAGCCTCTCTGCAACCTACAATGAGCAGTTCTTC. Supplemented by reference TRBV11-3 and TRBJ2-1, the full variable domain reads EAGVVQSPRYKIIEKKQPVAFWCNPISGHNTLYWYLQNLGQGPELLIRYENEEAVDDSQLPKDRFSAERLKGVDSTLKIQPAELGDSAVYLCASSLSATYNEQFFGPGTRLTVL.

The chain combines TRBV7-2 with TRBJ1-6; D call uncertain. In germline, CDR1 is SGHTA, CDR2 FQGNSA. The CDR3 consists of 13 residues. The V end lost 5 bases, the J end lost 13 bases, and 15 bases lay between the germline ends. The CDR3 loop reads CASSRIAGDPLHF. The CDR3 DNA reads TGTGCCAGCAGCCGTATAGCCGGGGATCCCCTCCACTTT.

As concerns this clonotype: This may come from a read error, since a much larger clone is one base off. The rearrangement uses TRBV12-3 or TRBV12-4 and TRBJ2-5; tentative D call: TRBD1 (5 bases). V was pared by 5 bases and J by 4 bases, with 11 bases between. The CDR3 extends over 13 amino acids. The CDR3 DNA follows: TGTGCCAGCAGTGTAGTAAGGGGAGAGACCCAGTACTTC. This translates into CASSVVRGETQYF.

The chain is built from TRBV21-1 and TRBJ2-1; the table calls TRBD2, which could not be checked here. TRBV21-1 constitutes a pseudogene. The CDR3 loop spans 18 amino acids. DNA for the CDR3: TGTGCCAGCAGCAAAGTCCCTACACTAGCGCCCTCCTACAATGAGCAGTTCTTC. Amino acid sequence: CASSKVPTLAPSYNEQFF.

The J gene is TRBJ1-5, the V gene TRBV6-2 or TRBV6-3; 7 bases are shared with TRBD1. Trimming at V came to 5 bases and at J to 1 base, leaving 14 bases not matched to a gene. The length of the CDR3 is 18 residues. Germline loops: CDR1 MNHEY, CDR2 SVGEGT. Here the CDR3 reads CASSPAKRTGASNQPQHF. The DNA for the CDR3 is TGTGCCAGCAGTCCGGCCAAGAGAACAGGGGCGAGCAATCAGCCCCAGCATTTT.

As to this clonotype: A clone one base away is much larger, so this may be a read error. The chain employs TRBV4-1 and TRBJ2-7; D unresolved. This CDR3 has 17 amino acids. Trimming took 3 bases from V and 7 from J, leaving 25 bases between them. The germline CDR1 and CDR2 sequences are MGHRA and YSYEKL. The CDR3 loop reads CASSQVTVLPIRNEQYF. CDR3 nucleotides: TGCGCCAGCAGCCAGGTAACCGTTCTACCCATACGGAATGAGCAGTACTTC.

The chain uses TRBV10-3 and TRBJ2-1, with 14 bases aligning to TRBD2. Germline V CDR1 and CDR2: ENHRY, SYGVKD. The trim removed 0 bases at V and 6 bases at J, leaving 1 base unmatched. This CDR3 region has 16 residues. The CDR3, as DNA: TGTGCCATCAGTGAGTCGGGGACTAGCGGGGGCAATGAGCAGTTCTTC. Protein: CAISESGTSGGNEQFF.

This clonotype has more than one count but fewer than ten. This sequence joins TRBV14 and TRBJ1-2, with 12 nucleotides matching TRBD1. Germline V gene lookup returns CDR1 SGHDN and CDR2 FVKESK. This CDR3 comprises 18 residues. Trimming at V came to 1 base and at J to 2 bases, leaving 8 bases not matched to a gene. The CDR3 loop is CASSQGGTGGARNYGYTF. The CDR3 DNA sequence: TGTGCCAGCAGCCAAGGGGGGACAGGGGGCGCCAGGAACTATGGCTACACCTTC.

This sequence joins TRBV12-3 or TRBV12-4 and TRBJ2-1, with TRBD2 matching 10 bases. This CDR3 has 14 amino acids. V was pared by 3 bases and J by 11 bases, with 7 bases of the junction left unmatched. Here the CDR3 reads CASSFLSGGSQQFF. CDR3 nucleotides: TGTGCCAGCAGTTTCCTTAGCGGGGGGAGTCAGCAGTTCTTC.